Below, one T cell receptor beta chain is given with its context. Its antigen is unknown. CDR3 length: 14 amino acids. In germline, CDR1 is LGHNA, CDR2 YNFKEQ. Trimming stripped 1 base from V and 4 bases from J, with 10 bases between. TCRdb's table, derived via immunoSEQ multiplex PCR, lists solely in-frame clones and lacks some. The sample has about 80,000 clones, around 93% seen once. This specimen comes from a study of siplizumab effects on memory and regulatory T cells. Study-level points and caveats: Naive T cell populations appeared to exhibit greater diversity than memory cells and appeared to be major alloresponse contributors. Significant reduction of alloreactive sequences traceable to unstimulated CD4+ memory cells was observed with siplizumab. Proliferating siplizumab-culture Treg suppressive function went unconfirmed. Siplizumab gave mappable alloreactive CD4+ clones an average Treg-derived fraction of nearly 70%, against approximately 29% in controls.

The source material was CD8+ T cells sorted from blood. The chain has TRBV4-2 and TRBJ1-1; no reliable D call. This receptor was obtained from a human donor in good health. The CDR3: CASSQGVVGTEAFF. In DNA form, the CDR3 reads TGTGCCAGCAGCCAAGGGGTGGTGGGCACTGAAGCTTTCTTT.